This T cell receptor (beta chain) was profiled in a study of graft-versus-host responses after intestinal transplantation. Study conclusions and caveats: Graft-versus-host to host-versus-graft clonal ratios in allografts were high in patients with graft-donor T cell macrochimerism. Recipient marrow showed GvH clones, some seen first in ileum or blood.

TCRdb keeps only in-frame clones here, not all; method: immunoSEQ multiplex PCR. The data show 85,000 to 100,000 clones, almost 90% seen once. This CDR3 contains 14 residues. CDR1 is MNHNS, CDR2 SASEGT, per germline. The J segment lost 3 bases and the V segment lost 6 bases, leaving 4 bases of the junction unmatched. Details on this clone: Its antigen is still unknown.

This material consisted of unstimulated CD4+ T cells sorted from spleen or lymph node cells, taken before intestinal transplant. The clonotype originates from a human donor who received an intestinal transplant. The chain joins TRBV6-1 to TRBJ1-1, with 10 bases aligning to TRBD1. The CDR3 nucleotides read TGTGCCAGCAGGACAGGGGGCTCCGACACTGAAGCTTTCTTT. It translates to CASRTGGSDTEAFF.